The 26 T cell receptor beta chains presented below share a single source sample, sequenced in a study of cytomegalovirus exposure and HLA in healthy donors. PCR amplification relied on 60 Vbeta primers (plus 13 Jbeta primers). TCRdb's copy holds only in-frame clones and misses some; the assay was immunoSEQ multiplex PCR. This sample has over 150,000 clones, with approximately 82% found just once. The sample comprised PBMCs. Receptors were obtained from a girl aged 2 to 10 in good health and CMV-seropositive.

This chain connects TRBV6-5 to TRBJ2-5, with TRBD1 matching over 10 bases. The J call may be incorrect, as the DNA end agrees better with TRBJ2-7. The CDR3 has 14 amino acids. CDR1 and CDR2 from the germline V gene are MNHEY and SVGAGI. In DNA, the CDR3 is TGTGCCAGCAGGCGGACAGGGGGCTCCTACGAGCAGTACTTC. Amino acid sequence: CASRRTGGSYEQYF.

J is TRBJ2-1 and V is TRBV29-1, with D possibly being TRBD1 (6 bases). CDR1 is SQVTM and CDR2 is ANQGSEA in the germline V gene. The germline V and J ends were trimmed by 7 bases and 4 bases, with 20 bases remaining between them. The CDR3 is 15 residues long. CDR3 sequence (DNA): TGCAGCGGAACAATCGTGGTCGACAGGTACAATGAGCAGTTCTTC. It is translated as CSGTIVVDRYNEQFF.

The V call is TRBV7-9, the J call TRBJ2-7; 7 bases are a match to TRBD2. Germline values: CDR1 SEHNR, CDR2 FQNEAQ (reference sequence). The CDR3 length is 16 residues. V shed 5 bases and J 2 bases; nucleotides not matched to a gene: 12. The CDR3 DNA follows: TGTGCCAGCAGCCTCGTATCGGGGAGGGCTACCTACGAGCAGTACTTC. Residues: CASSLVSGRATYEQYF.

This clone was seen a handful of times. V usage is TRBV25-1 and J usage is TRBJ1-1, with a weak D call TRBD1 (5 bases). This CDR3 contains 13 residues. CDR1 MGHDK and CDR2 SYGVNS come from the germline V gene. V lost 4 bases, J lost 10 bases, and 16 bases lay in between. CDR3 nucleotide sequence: TGTGCCAGCAGTGTCGGCGGCTTAGGGGTAGCTTTCTTT. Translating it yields CASSVGGLGVAFF.

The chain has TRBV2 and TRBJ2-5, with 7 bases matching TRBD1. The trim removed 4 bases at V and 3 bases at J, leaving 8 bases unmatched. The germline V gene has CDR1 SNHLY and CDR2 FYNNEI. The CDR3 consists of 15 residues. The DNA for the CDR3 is TGTGCCAGCAGTGCACAGGGGACGATTAAAGAGACCCAGTACTTC. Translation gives CASSAQGTIKETQYF.

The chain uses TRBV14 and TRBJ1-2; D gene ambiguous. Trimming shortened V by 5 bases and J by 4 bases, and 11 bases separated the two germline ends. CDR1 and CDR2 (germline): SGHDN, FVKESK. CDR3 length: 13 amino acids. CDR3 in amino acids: CASSEQRTYGYTF. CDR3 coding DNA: TGTGCCAGCAGCGAGCAGCGCACCTATGGCTACACCTTC. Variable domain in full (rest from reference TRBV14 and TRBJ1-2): EAGVTQFPSHSVIEKGQTVTLRCDPISGHDNLYWYRRVMGKEIKFLLHFVKESKQDESGMPNNRFLAERTGGTYSTLKVQPAELEDSGVYFCASSEQRTYGYTFGSGTRLTVV.

This CDR3 reads CASSLREITEAFF. As DNA, the CDR3 is TGTGCCAGCAGTTTAAGGGAGATAACTGAAGCTTTCTTT. This rearrangement joins TRBV27 to TRBJ1-1; D unclear. Trimming shortened V by 2 bases and J by 5 bases, and 9 bases separated the two germline ends. The CDR3 loop spans 13 amino acids. The germline gives CDR1 MNHEY, CDR2 SMNVEV (reference sequence).

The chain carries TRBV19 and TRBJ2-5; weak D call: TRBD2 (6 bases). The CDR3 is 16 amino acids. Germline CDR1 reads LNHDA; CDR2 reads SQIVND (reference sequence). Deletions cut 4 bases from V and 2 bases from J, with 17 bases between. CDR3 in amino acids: CASSTPDGGLQETQYF. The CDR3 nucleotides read TGTGCCAGTAGTACACCTGATGGGGGACTTCAAGAGACCCAGTACTTC.

The CDR3 loop is CASSLGLAGAYNEQFF. DNA of the CDR3: TGTGCCAGCAGCCTGGGGCTAGCGGGGGCCTACAATGAGCAGTTCTTC. The chain joins TRBV7-9 to TRBJ2-1; 10 positions agree with TRBD2. The CDR3 is 16 residues long. The V gene end was trimmed by 5 bases and the J gene end by 2 bases; junction bases not matched to a gene: 6. Germline CDR1 SEHNR, CDR2 FQNEAQ (reference sequence).

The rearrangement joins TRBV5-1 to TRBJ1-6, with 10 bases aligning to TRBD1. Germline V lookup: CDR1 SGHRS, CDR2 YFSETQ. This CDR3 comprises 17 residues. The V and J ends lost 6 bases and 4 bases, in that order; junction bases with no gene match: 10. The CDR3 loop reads CASTPGTGVIYNSPLHF. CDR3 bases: TGCGCCAGCACCCCGGGGACAGGGGTTATTTATAATTCACCCCTCCACTTT.

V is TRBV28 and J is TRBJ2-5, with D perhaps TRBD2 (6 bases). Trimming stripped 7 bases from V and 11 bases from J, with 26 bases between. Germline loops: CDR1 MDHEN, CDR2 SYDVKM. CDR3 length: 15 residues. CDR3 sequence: CASTPVWGEPPGQYF. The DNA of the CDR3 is TGTGCCAGCACCCCTGTCTGGGGGGAGCCCCCCGGGCAGTACTTC.

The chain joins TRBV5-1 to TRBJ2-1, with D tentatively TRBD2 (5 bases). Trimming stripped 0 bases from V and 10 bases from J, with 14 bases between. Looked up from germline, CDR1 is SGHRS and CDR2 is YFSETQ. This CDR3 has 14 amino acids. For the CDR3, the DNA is TGCGCCAGCAGCTTGGGGCCCCCGCGAGGGGAGCAGTTCTTC. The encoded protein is CASSLGPPRGEQFF.

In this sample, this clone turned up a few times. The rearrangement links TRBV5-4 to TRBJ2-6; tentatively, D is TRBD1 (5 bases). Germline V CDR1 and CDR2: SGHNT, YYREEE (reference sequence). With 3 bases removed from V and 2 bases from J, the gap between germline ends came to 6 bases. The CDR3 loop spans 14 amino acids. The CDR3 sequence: CASSSRAGANVLTF. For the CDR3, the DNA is TGTGCCAGCAGCTCCAGGGCTGGGGCCAACGTCCTGACTTTC.

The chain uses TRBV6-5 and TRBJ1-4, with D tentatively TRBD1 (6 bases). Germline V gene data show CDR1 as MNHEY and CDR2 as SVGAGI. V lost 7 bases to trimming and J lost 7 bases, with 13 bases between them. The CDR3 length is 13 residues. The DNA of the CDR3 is TGTGCCAGCACCACAGGGTGGGGTGAAAAACTGTTTTTT. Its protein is CASTTGWGEKLFF.

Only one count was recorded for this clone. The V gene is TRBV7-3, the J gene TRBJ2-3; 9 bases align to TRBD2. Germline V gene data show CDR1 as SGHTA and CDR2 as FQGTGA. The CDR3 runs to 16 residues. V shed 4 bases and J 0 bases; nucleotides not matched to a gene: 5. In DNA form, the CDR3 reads TGTGCCAGCAGCTCAGCGGGGGGCTCTAGCACAGATACGCAGTATTTT. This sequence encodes CASSSAGGSSTDTQYF.

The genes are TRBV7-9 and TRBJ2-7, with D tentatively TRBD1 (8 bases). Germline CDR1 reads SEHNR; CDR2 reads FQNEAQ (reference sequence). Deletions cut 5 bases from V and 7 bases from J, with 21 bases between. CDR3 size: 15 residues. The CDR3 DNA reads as TGTGCCAGCAGCACCCAGGGGGCGGGAGATGGGGAGCAGTACTTC. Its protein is CASSTQGAGDGEQYF.

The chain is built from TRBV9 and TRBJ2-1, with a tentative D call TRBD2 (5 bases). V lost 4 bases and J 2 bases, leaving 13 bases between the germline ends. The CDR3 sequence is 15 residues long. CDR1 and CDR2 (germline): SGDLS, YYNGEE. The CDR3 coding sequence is TGTGCCAGCAGCCTAAGCGGAAGTACCTACAATGAGCAGTTCTTC. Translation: CASSLSGSTYNEQFF.

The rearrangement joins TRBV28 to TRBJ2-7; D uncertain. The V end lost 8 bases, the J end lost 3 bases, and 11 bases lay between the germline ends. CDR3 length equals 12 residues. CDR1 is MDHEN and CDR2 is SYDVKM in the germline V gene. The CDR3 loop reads CASSSEIYEQYF. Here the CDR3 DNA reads TGTGCCAGCTCGTCGGAGATCTACGAGCAGTACTTC.

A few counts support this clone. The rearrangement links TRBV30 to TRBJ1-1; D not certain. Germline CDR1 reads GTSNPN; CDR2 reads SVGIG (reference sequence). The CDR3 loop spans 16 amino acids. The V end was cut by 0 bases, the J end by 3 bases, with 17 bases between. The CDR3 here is CAWSVRRLSDDTEAFF. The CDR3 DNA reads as TGTGCCTGGAGTGTAAGGAGGCTTTCGGATGACACTGAAGCTTTCTTT.

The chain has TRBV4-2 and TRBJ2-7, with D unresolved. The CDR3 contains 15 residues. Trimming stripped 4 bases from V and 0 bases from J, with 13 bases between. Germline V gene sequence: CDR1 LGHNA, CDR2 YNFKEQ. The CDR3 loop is CASSRALPSSYEQYF. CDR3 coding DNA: TGTGCCAGCAGCCGAGCTCTACCGAGCTCCTACGAGCAGTACTTC.

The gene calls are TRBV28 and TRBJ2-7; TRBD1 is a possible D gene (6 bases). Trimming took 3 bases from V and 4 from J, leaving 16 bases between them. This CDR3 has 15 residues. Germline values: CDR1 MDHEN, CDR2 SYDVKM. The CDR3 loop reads CASSFPGQESYEQYF. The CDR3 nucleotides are TGTGCCAGCAGTTTTCCGGGACAAGAATCTTACGAGCAGTACTTC.

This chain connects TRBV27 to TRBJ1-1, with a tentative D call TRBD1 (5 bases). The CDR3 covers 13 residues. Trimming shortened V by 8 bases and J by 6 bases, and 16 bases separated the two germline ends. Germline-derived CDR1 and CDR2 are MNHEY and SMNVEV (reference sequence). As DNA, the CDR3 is TGTGCCAGCCTTTCTTCCAGGGTGTCTGAAGCTTTCTTT. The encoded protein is CASLSSRVSEAFF.

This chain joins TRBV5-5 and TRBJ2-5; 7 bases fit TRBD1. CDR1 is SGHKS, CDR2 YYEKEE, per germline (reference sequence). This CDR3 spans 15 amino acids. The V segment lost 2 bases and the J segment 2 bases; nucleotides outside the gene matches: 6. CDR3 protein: CASSFRGLLQETQYF. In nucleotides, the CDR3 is TGTGCCAGCAGCTTTAGGGGGCTTCTTCAAGAGACCCAGTACTTC. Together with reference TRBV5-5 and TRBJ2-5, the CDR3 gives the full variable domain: DAGVTQSPTHLIKTRGQQVTLRCSPISGHKSVSWYQQVLGQGPQFIFQYYEKEERGRGNFPDRFSARQFPNYSSELNVNALLLGDSALYLCASSFRGLLQETQYFGPGTRLLVL.

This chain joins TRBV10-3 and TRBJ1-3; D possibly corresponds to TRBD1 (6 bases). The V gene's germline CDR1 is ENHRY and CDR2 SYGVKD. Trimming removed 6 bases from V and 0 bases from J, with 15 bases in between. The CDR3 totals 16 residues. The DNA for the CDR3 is TGTGCCATCAGCCCGTTACAGGGTCGCTCTGGAAACACCATATATTTT. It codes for CAISPLQGRSGNTIYF.

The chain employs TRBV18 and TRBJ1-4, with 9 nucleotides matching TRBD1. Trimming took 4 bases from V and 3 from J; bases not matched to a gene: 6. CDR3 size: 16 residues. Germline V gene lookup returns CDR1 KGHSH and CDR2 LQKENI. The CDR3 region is CASSRTGDRANEKLFF. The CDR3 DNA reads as TGTGCCAGCTCACGGACAGGGGACCGGGCTAATGAAAAACTGTTTTTT.

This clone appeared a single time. The CDR3 DNA is TGTGCCTGGAGTCGAACTCTGGGCAATCAGCCCCAGCATTTT. Protein product: CAWSRTLGNQPQHF. J is TRBJ1-5 and V is TRBV30; D gene unclear. The length of the CDR3 is 14 residues. The ends were cut back, 2 bases at V and 2 bases at J, with 10 bases in the middle. Germline lookup yields CDR1 GTSNPN and CDR2 SVGIG (reference sequence).